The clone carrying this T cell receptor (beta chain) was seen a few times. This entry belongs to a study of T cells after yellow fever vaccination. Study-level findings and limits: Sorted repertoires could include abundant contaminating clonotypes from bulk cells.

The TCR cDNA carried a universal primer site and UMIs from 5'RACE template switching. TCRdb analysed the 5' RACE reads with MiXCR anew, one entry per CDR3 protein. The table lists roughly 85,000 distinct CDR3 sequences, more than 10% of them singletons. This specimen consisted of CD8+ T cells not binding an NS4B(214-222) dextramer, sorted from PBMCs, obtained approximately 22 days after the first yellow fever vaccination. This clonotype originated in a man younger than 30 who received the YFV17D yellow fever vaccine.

DNA for the CDR3: TGTGCCAGCAGCTTAGGGGCCAGCACTGAAGCTTTCTTT. The encoded protein is CASSLGASTEAFF. This chain connects TRBV7-9 to TRBJ1-1, with D uncertain. This CDR3 has 13 residues. Germline V gives CDR1 SEHNR, CDR2 FQNEAQ (reference sequence). V was cut by 1 base and J by 4 bases, with 7 bases left in between.